This passage covers 6 T cell receptor beta chains from one sample sequenced in a study of blood T cells in healthy people across ages. Together with a sample-barcoded 5' primer, a J-beta primer mix was included in a second PCR lasting roughly 6 to 12 cycles. A single record per CDR3 protein comes from TCRdb applying MiXCR to the 5' RACE reads. The data hold roughly 730,000 distinct CDR3 sequences, with roughly 50% observed a single time. Input material: blood. These receptors were collected from a man aged 40-49 years in good health.

The chain joins TRBV27 to TRBJ2-1; weak D call: TRBD2 (5 bases). The CDR3 consists of 14 residues. From germline, CDR1 is MNHEY and CDR2 SMNVEV (reference sequence). Trimming left V 8 bases short and J 0 bases short, with 11 bases between. This CDR3 is CASGVGSSYNEQFF. CDR3 DNA: TGTGCCAGCGGCGTAGGGAGCTCCTACAATGAGCAGTTCTTC.

This rearrangement joins TRBV7-2 to TRBJ2-4; TRBD2 matches at 8 bases. CDR3 length: 17 residues. J gave up 5 bases and V 1 base, and 10 bases lay outside the gene matches. Germline-derived CDR1 and CDR2 are SGHTA and FQGNSA. As DNA, the CDR3 is TGTGCCAGCAGCTTAGTTTCTGTAGCGGGGATCGAAAACATTCAGTACTTC. Its translation: CASSLVSVAGIENIQYF.

The genes are TRBV6-6 and TRBJ2-1; D unclear. CDR1 is MNHNY, CDR2 SVGAGI, per germline (reference sequence). There are 13 residues in the CDR3. V gave up 9 bases and J gave up 5 bases, with 14 bases separating them. CDR3 amino acids: CASRRPVDNEQFF. The CDR3 region has the DNA TGTGCCAGTAGACGGCCCGTAGACAATGAGCAGTTCTTC.

CDR3 coding DNA: TGTGCCAGCAGTTTCCCCCGGGCAGGAGCCTACGAGCAGTACTTC. Translation: CASSFPRAGAYEQYF. This chain uses TRBV28 with TRBJ2-7, with D unresolved. V was trimmed by 3 bases and J by 2 bases, leaving 14 bases between them. This CDR3 has 15 amino acids. CDR1 MDHEN and CDR2 SYDVKM come from the germline V gene. Full variable domain (outside the CDR3, taken from reference TRBV28 and TRBJ2-7): DVKVTQSSRYLVKRTGEKVFLECVQDMDHENMFWYRQDPGLGLRLIYFSYDVKMKEKGDIPEGYSVSREKKERFSLILESASTNQTSMYLCASSFPRAGAYEQYFGPGTRLTVT.

This chain links TRBV9 with TRBJ2-3; a weak D match, TRBD2 (6 bases). This CDR3 spans 15 amino acids. V lost 0 bases and J lost 2, with 10 bases in between. Germline-derived CDR1 and CDR2 are SGDLS and YYNGEE. The CDR3 is CASSVGRDFTDTQYF. The DNA of the CDR3 is TGTGCCAGCAGCGTAGGAAGGGACTTCACAGATACGCAGTATTTT.

The V call is TRBV5-1, the J call TRBJ1-1, with TRBD1 matching 8 bases. J lost 3 bases, V lost 3 bases, and 4 bases had no gene match. In germline, CDR1 is SGHRS, CDR2 YFSETQ. The CDR3 runs 14 residues. CDR3 sequence: CASSSGTGYTEAFF. The CDR3 nucleotides are TGCGCCAGCAGCTCCGGGACAGGATACACTGAAGCTTTCTTT.